This T cell receptor (beta chain) was documented in a study of cytomegalovirus exposure and HLA in healthy donors. Findings and caveats of the study: Rarity marked most TCR sequences, yet some public TCRs occurred in many donors.

This clone has only one observation. Its antigen remains unidentified. These donors were members of the 120-subject validation cohort, a group separate from the roughly 670-subject first cohort. The protocol was immunoSEQ multiplex PCR, while the TCRdb copy is restricted to in-frame clones and leaves out a portion. The data contain approximately 240,000 clones, 80% to 95% of them singletons. The sample comprised PBMCs. This TCR was recovered from a woman under 30 in good health and CMV-seronegative.

As DNA, the CDR3 is TGTGCCAGCAGTATCCGGGACAGCTGGGATGAGCAGTTCTTC. It specifies CASSIRDSWDEQFF. This sequence joins TRBV2 and TRBJ2-1; 7 bases are a match to TRBD1. V lost 5 bases to trimming and J lost 8 bases; unmatched junction nucleotides: 9. Germline-derived CDR1 and CDR2 are SNHLY and FYNNEI. The CDR3 covers 14 residues.